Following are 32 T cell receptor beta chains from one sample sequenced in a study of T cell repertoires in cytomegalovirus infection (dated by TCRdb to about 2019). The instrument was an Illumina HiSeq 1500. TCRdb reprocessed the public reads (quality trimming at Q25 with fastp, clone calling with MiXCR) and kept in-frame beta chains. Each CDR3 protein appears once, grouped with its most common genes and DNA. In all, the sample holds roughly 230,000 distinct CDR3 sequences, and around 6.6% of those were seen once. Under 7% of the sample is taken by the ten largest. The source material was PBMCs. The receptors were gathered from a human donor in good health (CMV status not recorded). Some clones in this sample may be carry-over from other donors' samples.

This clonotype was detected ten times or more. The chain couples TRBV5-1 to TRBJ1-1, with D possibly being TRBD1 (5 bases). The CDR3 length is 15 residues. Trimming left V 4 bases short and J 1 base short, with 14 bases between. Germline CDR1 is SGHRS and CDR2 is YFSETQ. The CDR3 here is CASSPGWGSNTEAFF. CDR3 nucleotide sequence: TGCGCCAGCAGCCCTGGTTGGGGCTCGAACACTGAAGCTTTCTTT.

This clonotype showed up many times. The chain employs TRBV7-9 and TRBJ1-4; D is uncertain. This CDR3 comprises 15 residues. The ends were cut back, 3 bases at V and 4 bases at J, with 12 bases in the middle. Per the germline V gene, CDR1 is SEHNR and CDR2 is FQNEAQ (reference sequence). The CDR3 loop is CASSLRTGINEKLFF. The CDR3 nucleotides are TGTGCCAGCAGCTTGAGGACCGGGATTAATGAAAAACTGTTTTTT.

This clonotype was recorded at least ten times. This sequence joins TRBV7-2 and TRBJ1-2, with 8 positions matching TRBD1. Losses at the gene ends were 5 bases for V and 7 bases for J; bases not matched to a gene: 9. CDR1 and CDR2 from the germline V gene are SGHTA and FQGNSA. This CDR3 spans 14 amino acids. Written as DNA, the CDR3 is TGTGCCAGCAGCCAACAGACAGGGGCAAGTGGCTACACCTTC. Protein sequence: CASSQQTGASGYTF.

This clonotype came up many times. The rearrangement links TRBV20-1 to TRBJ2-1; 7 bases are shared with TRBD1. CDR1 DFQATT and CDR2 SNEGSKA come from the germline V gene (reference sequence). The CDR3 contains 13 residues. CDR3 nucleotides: TGCAGGATAGACAGGGAATCCTACAATGAGCAGTTCTTC. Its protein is CRIDRESYNEQFF.

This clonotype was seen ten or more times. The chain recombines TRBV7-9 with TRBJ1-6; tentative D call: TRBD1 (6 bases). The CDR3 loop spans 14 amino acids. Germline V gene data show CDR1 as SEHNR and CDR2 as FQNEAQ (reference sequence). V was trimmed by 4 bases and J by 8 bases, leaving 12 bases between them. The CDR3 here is CASSSRQEYSPLHF. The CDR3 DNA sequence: TGTGCCAGCAGCTCTCGACAGGAGTATTCACCCCTCCACTTT.

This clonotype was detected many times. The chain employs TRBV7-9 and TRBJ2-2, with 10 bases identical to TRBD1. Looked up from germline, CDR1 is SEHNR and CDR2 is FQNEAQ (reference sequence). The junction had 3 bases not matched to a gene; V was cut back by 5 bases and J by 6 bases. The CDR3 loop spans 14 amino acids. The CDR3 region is CASSGTGVAGELFF. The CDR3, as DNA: TGTGCCAGCAGCGGGACAGGGGTCGCCGGGGAGCTGTTTTTT.

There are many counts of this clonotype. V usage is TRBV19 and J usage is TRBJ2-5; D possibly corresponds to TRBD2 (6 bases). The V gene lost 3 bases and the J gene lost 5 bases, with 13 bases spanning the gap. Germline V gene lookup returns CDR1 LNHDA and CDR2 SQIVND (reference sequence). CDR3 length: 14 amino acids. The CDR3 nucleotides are TGTGCCAGTAGTATGTTCCGGGGGAGCGAGACCCAGTACTTC. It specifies CASSMFRGSETQYF.

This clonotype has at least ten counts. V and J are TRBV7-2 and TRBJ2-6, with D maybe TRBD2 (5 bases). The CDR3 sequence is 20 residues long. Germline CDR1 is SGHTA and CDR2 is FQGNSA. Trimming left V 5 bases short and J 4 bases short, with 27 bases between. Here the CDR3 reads CASSLRTLRGRASGANVLTF. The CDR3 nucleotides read TGTGCCAGCAGCCTGAGGACCCTCCGAGGTAGAGCTAGCGGGGCCAACGTCCTGACTTTC.

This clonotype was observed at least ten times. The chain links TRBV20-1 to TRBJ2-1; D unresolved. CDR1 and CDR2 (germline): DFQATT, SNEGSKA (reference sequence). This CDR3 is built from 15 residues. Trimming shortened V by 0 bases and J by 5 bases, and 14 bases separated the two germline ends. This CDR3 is CSARDRQDFNNEQFF. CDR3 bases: TGCAGTGCTAGAGATCGGCAGGATTTTAACAATGAGCAGTTCTTC.

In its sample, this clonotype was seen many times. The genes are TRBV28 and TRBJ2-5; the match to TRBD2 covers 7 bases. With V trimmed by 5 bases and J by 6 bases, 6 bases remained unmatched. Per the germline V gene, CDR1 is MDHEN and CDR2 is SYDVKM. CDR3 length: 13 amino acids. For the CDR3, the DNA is TGTGCCAGCAGTCTTCGGGGGGTAAAGACCCAGTACTTC. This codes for CASSLRGVKTQYF.

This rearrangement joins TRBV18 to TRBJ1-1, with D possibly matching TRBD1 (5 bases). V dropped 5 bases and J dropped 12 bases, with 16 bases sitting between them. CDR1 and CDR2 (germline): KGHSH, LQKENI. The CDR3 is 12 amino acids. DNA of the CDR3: TGTGCCAGCTCATATGGGGACGAGAAAACTTTCTTT. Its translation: CASSYGDEKTFF.

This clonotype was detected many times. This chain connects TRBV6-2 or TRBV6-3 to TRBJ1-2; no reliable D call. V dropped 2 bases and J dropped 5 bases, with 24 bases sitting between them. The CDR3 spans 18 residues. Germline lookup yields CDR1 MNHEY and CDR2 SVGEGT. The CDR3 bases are TGTGCCAGCAGTTACCCGCCTAGAACAGCCAACCGACTTTATGGCTACACCTTC. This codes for CASSYPPRTANRLYGYTF.

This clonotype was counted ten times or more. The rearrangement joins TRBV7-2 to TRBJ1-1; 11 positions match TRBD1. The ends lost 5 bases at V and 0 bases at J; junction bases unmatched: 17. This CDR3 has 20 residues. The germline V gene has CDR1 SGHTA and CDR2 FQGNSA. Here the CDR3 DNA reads TGTGCCAGCAGCCCCGTGTCTGTAGGGGACAGGGGGTTCATGAACACTGAAGCTTTCTTT. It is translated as CASSPVSVGDRGFMNTEAFF.

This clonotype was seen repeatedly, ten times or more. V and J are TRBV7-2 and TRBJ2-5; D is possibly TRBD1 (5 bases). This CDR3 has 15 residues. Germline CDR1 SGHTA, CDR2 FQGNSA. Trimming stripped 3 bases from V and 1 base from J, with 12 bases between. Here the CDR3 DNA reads TGTGCCAGCAGCTTCGTTAGGGGTAGCCAAGAGACCCAGTACTTC. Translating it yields CASSFVRGSQETQYF.

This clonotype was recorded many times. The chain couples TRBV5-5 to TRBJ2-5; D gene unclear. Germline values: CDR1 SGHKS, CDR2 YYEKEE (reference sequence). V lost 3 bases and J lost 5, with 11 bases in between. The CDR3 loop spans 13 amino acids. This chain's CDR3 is CASSSLPRETQYF. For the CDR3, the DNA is TGTGCCAGCAGCTCCCTGCCCAGGGAGACCCAGTACTTC. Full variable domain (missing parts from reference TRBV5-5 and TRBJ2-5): DAGVTQSPTHLIKTRGQQVTLRCSPISGHKSVSWYQQVLGQGPQFIFQYYEKEERGRGNFPDRFSARQFPNYSSELNVNALLLGDSALYLCASSSLPRETQYFGPGTRLLVL.

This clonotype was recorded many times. This CDR3 reads CAISESEETQYF. DNA of the CDR3: TGTGCCATCAGTGAGTCGGAGGAGACCCAGTACTTC. This chain joins TRBV10-3 and TRBJ2-5; D ambiguous. The V and J ends lost 0 bases and 5 bases respectively, with 4 bases between them. Looked up from germline, CDR1 is ENHRY and CDR2 is SYGVKD. The CDR3 runs 12 residues.

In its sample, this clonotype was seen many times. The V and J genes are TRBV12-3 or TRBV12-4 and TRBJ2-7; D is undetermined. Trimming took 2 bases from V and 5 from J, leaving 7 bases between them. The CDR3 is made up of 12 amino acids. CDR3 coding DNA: TGTGCCAGCAGTTTAATCACCAACGAGCAGTACTTC. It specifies CASSLITNEQYF.

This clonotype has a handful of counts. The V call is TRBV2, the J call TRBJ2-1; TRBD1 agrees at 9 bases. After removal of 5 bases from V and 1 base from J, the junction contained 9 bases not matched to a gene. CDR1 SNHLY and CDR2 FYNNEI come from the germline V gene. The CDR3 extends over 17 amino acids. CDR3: CASSIQPTGGSYNEQFF. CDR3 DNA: TGTGCCAGCAGTATCCAACCGACAGGGGGTTCCTACAATGAGCAGTTCTTC.

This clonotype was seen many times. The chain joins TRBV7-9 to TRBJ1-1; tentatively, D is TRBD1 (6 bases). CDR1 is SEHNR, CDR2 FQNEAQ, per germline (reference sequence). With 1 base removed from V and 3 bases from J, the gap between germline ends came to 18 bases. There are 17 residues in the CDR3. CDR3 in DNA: TGTGCCAGCAGCTTAGAAATCGGGGGGCAATGGGACACTGAAGCTTTCTTT. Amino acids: CASSLEIGGQWDTEAFF.

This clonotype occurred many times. CDR3 bases: TGCAGTGCTCCAAATAGAAGGTCTGGAAACACCATATATTTT. It codes for CSAPNRRSGNTIYF. The rearrangement uses TRBV20-1 and TRBJ1-3, with D unclear. V lost 5 bases and J 1 base, leaving 12 bases between the germline ends. The CDR3 spans 14 residues. From germline, CDR1 is DFQATT and CDR2 SNEGSKA (reference sequence).

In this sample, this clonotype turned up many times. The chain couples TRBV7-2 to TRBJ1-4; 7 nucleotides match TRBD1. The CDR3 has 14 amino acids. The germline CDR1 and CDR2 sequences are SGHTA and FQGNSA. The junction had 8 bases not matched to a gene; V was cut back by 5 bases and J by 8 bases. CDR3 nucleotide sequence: TGTGCCAGCAGCGAGGACAGGTGGGGAGAAAAACTGTTTTTT. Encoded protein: CASSEDRWGEKLFF.

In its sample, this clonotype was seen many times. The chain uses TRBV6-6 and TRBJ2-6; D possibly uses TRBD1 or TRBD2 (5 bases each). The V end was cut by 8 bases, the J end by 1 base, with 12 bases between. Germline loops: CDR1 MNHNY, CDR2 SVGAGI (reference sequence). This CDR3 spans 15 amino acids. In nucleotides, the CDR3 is TGTGCCAGCGGGGGATTAATTTCTGGGGCCAACGTCCTGACTTTC. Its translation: CASGGLISGANVLTF.

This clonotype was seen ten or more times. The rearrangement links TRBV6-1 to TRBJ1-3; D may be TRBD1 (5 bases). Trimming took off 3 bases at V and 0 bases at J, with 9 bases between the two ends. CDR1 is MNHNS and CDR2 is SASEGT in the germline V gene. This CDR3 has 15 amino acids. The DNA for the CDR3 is TGTGCCAGCAGTGATAGCCAGGGCTCTGGAAACACCATATATTTT. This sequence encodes CASSDSQGSGNTIYF.

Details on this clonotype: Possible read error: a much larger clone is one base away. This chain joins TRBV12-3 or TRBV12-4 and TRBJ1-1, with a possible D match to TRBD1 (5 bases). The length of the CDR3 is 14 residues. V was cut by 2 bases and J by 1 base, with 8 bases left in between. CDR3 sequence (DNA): TGTGCCAGCAGTTTAATTGGGACGAACACTGAAGCTTTCTTT. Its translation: CASSLIGTNTEAFF.

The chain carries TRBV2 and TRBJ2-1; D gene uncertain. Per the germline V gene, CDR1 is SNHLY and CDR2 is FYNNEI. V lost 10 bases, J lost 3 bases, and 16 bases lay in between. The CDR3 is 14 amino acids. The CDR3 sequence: CAIQTRQRYNEQFF. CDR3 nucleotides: TGTGCCATCCAGACGAGACAACGCTACAATGAGCAGTTCTTC.

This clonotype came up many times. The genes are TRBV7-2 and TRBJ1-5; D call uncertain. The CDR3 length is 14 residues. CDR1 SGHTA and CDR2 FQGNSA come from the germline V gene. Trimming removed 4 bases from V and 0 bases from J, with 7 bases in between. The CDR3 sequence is CASSSDGSNQPQHF. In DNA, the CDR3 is TGTGCCAGCAGCTCCGACGGTAGCAATCAGCCCCAGCATTTT.

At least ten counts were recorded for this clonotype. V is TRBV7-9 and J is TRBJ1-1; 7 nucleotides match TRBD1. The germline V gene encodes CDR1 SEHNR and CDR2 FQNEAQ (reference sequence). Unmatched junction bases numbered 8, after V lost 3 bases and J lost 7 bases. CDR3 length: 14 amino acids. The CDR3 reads CASSFLVRGLEAFF. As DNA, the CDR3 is TGTGCCAGCAGCTTTTTGGTAAGGGGGCTTGAAGCTTTCTTT.

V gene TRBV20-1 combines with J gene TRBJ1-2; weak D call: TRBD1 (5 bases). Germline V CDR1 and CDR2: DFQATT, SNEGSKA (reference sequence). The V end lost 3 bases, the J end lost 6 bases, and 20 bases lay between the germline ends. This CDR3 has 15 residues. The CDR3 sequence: CSASTPEGVGNGYTF. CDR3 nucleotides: TGCAGTGCTAGTACTCCCGAAGGGGTCGGCAATGGCTACACCTTC.

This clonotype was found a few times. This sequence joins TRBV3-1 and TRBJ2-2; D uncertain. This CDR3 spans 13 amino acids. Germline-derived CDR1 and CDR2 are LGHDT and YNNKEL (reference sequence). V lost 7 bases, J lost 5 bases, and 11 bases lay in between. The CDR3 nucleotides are TGTGCCAGCAACTCGGACGCTACCGGGGAGCTGTTTTTT. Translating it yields CASNSDATGELFF.

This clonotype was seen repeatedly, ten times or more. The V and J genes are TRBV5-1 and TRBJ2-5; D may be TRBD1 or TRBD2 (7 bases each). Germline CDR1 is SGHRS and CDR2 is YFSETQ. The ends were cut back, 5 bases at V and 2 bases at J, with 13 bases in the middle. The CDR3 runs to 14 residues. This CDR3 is CASSPQGGQETQYF. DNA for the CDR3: TGCGCCAGCAGTCCGCAGGGGGGGCAAGAGACCCAGTACTTC.

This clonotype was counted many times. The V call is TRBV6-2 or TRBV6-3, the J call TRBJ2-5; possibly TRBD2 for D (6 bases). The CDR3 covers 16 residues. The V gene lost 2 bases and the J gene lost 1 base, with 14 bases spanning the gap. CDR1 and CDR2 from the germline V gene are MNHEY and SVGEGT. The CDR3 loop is CASSYGWRDPQETQYF. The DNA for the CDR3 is TGTGCCAGCAGTTACGGCTGGCGGGACCCCCAAGAGACCCAGTACTTC.

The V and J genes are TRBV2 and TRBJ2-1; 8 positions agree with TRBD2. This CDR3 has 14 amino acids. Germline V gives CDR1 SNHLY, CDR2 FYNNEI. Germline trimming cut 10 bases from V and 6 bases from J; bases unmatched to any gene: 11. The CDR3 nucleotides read TGTGCCATTTGGACGGGGGGGCCCGGCAATGAGCAGTTCTTC. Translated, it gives CAIWTGGPGNEQFF. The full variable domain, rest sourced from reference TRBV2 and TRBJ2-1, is EPEVTQTPSHQVTQMGQEVILRCVPISNHLYFYWYRQILGQKVEFLVSFYNNEISEKSEIFDDQFSVERPDGSNFTLKIRSTKLEDSAMYFCAIWTGGPGNEQFFGPGTRLTVL.